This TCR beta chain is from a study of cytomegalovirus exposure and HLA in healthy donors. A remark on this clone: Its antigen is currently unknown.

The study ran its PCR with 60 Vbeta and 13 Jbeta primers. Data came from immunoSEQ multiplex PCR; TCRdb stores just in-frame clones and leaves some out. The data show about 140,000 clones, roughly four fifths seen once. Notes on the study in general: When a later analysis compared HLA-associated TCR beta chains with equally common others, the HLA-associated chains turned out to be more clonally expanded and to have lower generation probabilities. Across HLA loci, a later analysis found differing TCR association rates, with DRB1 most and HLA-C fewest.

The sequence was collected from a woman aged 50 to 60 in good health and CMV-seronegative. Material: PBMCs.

CDR3 DNA sequence: TGCGCCAGCAGCCAACAGACTAGCGTTGAGGGGGATACGCAGTATTTT. It codes for CASSQQTSVEGDTQYF. V and J are TRBV4-3 and TRBJ2-3; 8 bases match TRBD2. Germline V gene lookup returns CDR1 LGHNA and CDR2 YSLEER. CDR3 size: 16 residues. V lost 2 bases and J lost 6; bases outside the gene matches: 10.